Following are 24 T cell receptor beta chains from one sample sequenced in a study of blood T cell repertoires in COVID-19 (dated by TCRdb to 2018 to 2020). Receptor amplification or capture employed the immunoSEQ multiplex PCR assay. In TCRdb, the immuneACCESS table is reduced to in-frame sequences with V and J assigned. These tables do not hold every clone; where another copy was compared, an unresolved V gene accounts for under half, and the others remain unexplained. This sample has around 210,000 clones in its table, and roughly 80% of those were observed once. Over 6.5% of the sample rests with the top ten. The specimen was peripheral blood. These receptors originate from a woman of 80 years or more with COVID-19, enrolled during active disease.

This chain connects TRBV20-1 to TRBJ2-3; TRBD2 matches at 8 bases. The CDR3 totals 15 residues. J gave up 1 base and V 3 bases, and 6 bases lay outside the gene matches. Per germline, CDR1 DFQATT and CDR2 SNEGSKA (reference sequence). For the CDR3, the DNA is TGCAGTGCTAGTAGGCGGGAGGAGGGCACAGATACGCAGTATTTT. Translation gives CSASRREEGTDTQYF.

The rearrangement uses TRBV27 and TRBJ2-3, with 9 bases matching TRBD1. Germline lookup yields CDR1 MNHEY and CDR2 SMNVEV (reference sequence). The J segment lost 6 bases and the V segment lost 6 bases, leaving 10 bases of the junction unmatched. This CDR3 region has 15 residues. The CDR3 loop reads CASSRSVGQGDTQYF. CDR3 bases: TGTGCCAGCAGCCGGTCGGTTGGACAGGGGGATACGCAGTATTTT.

J is TRBJ2-2 and V is TRBV27, with TRBD2 identical over 8 bases. CDR1 and CDR2 from the germline V gene are MNHEY and SMNVEV (reference sequence). With V trimmed by 6 bases and J by 0 bases, 3 bases remained unmatched. This CDR3 region has 15 residues. CDR3 in amino acids: CASSSGLANTGELFF. CDR3 DNA sequence: TGTGCCAGCAGCTCGGGACTAGCGAACACCGGGGAGCTGTTTTTT.

The V call is TRBV29-1, the J call TRBJ2-3; 7 bases match TRBD1. This CDR3 comprises 14 residues. The J segment lost 0 bases and the V segment lost 4 bases, leaving 4 bases of the junction unmatched. The V gene's germline CDR1 is SQVTM and CDR2 ANQGSEA. The CDR3 nucleotides read TGCAGCGTTGCTGGGACAGAAAGCACAGATACGCAGTATTTT. This encodes CSVAGTESTDTQYF.

The V gene is TRBV12-2, the J gene TRBJ1-1; the DNA was not used to check the table's D call, TRBD1. TRBV12-2 counts as a pseudogene. The CDR3 is made up of 18 amino acids. CDR3: CASRLSEVGRGLDTEAFF. The CDR3 DNA follows: TGTGCAAGTCGCTTATCCGAAGTGGGCAGGGGTTTGGACACTGAAGCTTTCTTT.

This clone appeared a single time. The chain uses TRBV2 and TRBJ1-2; TRBD1 matches 7 bases. J gave up 6 bases and V 6 bases, and 4 bases lay outside the gene matches. This CDR3 region has 12 residues. CDR1 is SNHLY and CDR2 is FYNNEI in the germline V gene. CDR3 DNA: TGTGCCAGCAGGGCTGACAGGGATGGCTACACCTTC. Translated: CASRADRDGYTF.

The V call is TRBV6-4, the J call TRBJ1-5; D not resolved. Per germline, CDR1 MRHNA and CDR2 SNTAGT. V was shortened by 4 bases and J by 4 bases, with 8 bases between the two germline ends. The CDR3 length is 13 residues. The DNA of the CDR3 is TGTGCCAGCAGTGTCGCGGTGAATCAGCCCCAGCATTTT. It translates to CASSVAVNQPQHF.

The chain joins TRBV6-4 to TRBJ1-2, with D hard to call. The germline V gene encodes CDR1 MRHNA and CDR2 SNTAGT. V lost 4 bases and J 2 bases, leaving 14 bases between the germline ends. The CDR3 extends over 15 amino acids. CDR3 residues: CASSAAAGSNYGYTF. CDR3 DNA sequence: TGTGCCAGCAGTGCGGCCGCGGGGTCCAACTATGGCTACACCTTC.

The chain joins TRBV5-1 to TRBJ2-5; D not certain. V was clipped by 4 bases and J by 0 bases, with 10 bases between them. The CDR3 is 14 residues long. Germline values: CDR1 SGHRS, CDR2 YFSETQ. Here the CDR3 DNA reads TGCGCCAGCAGCGGCCAGGAATACCAAGAGACCCAGTACTTC. It yields the protein CASSGQEYQETQYF.

The chain uses TRBV28 and TRBJ1-2, with D unclear. This CDR3 is built from 12 residues. Trimming removed 2 bases from V and 8 bases from J, with 9 bases in between. Germline lookup yields CDR1 MDHEN and CDR2 SYDVKM. The DNA for the CDR3 is TGTGCCAGCAGTTTAGAGGAGTACGGCTACACCTTC. It translates to CASSLEEYGYTF.

CDR3 loop: CASTETSVLAGQYF. The DNA for the CDR3 is TGTGCCAGCACCGAGACTAGCGTCTTAGCAGGGCAGTACTTC. The gene calls are TRBV6-6 and TRBJ2-7; the match to TRBD2 covers 8 bases. Germline values: CDR1 MNHNY, CDR2 SVGAGI (reference sequence). V lost 7 bases and J lost 9; bases outside the gene matches: 14. The CDR3 covers 14 residues.

This clone occurred a few times. The V call is TRBV6-6, the J call TRBJ1-2, with D possibly matching TRBD1 (6 bases). The germline CDR1 and CDR2 sequences are MNHNY and SVGAGI (reference sequence). Trimming cost V 11 bases and J 4 bases, with 20 bases left between them. The CDR3 has 14 amino acids. The CDR3 nucleotides are TGTGCCGGGGGGGGAGGCAGGGGAAGCTATGGCTACACCTTC. This codes for CAGGGGRGSYGYTF.

V is TRBV20-1 and J is TRBJ2-7; D is uncertain. The V gene's germline CDR1 is DFQATT and CDR2 SNEGSKA (reference sequence). This CDR3 comprises 11 residues. V lost 4 bases and J lost 9, with 13 bases in between. The CDR3 DNA sequence: TGCAGTGCTAACAGCTTATTTCCGCAGTACTTC. The encoded protein is CSANSLFPQYF.

The chain has TRBV24-1 and TRBJ2-3; 11 positions match TRBD1. Germline V CDR1 and CDR2: KGHDR, SFDVKD. CDR3 length: 17 residues. The trim removed 5 bases at V and 3 bases at J, leaving 9 bases unmatched. The DNA of the CDR3 is TGTGCCACCAGTGTCATCAACCGGGACAGGGGGACAGATACGCAGTATTTT. Amino acid sequence: CATSVINRDRGTDTQYF.

The chain links TRBV7-2 to TRBJ1-2; 9 positions agree with TRBD1. V shed 5 bases and J 4 bases; nucleotides not matched to a gene: 8. Germline CDR1 reads SGHTA; CDR2 reads FQGNSA. CDR3 size: 15 residues. The CDR3 DNA sequence: TGTGCCAGCAGCCCAAGGACAGGGGTCGGCTATGGCTACACCTTC. Protein product: CASSPRTGVGYGYTF.

The CDR3 loop is CASSYLGGYTF. CDR3 in DNA: TGTGCCAGCAGCTACCTGGGCGGCTACACCTTC. This rearrangement joins TRBV28 to TRBJ1-2; D is unclear. Trimming took off 6 bases at V and 8 bases at J, with 10 bases between the two ends. The CDR3 is 11 residues long. Germline V gene sequence: CDR1 MDHEN, CDR2 SYDVKM.

The chain links TRBV7-6 to TRBJ1-5; D not certain. The V and J ends lost 5 bases and 2 bases respectively, with 13 bases between them. The CDR3 consists of 15 residues. The germline V gene has CDR1 SGHVS and CDR2 FNYEAQ. CDR3 loop: CASSQLGSGNQPQHF. Here the CDR3 DNA reads TGTGCCAGCAGCCAGTTAGGTAGCGGCAATCAGCCCCAGCATTTT.

The chain carries TRBV4-2 and TRBJ1-2; D perhaps matches TRBD1 (6 bases). Trimming shortened V by 4 bases and J by 2 bases, and 17 bases separated the two germline ends. Looked up from germline, CDR1 is LGHNA and CDR2 is YNFKEQ. The CDR3 is 16 amino acids. DNA for the CDR3: TGTGCCAGCAGCCCCCGGTGGGCGGACAGCAACTATGGCTACACCTTC. Amino acids: CASSPRWADSNYGYTF.

The chain combines TRBV7-9 with TRBJ2-5; the match to TRBD2 covers 8 bases. The trim removed 1 base at V and 4 bases at J, leaving 5 bases unmatched. CDR1 and CDR2 (germline): SEHNR, FQNEAQ (reference sequence). This CDR3 contains 15 residues. The CDR3 region has the DNA TGTGCCAGCAGCTTAGATGAAGCGGGAGCAGAGACCCAGTACTTC. This encodes CASSLDEAGAETQYF.

The J gene is TRBJ1-2, the V gene TRBV28, with 8 positions matching TRBD1. Germline values: CDR1 MDHEN, CDR2 SYDVKM. CDR3 size: 15 residues. The trim removed 7 bases at V and 2 bases at J, leaving 9 bases unmatched. Written as DNA, the CDR3 is TGTGCCAGCACCGGAACAGGGGGTCCCAACTATGGCTACACCTTC. Residues: CASTGTGGPNYGYTF.

This clone occurred a few times. J is TRBJ1-5 and V is TRBV24-1; no clear D gene. Germline V gene sequence: CDR1 KGHDR, CDR2 SFDVKD. CDR3 length equals 15 residues. The V end was cut by 4 bases, the J end by 9 bases, with 18 bases between. CDR3 nucleotides: TGTGCCACCAGTGACCCCCGGACGGGCGAGGGGCCCCAGCATTTT. Its translation: CATSDPRTGEGPQHF.

The V call is TRBV9, the J call TRBJ2-5, with a possible D match to TRBD2 (5 bases). From germline, CDR1 is SGDLS and CDR2 YYNGEE. The V and J ends lost 1 base and 5 bases respectively, with 12 bases between them. The CDR3 is made up of 14 amino acids. The CDR3 loop reads CASSVMGSGETQYF. The CDR3 DNA is TGTGCCAGCAGCGTAATGGGGTCGGGGGAGACCCAGTACTTC. Filled out from reference TRBV9 and TRBJ2-5, the complete variable domain reads DSGVTQTPKHLITATGQRVTLRCSPRSGDLSVYWYQQSLDQGLQFLIQYYNGEERAKGNILERFSAQQFPDLHSELNLSSLELGDSALYFCASSVMGSGETQYFGPGTRLLVL.

This chain joins TRBV19 and TRBJ1-5; TRBD1 matches at 10 bases. Looked up from germline, CDR1 is LNHDA and CDR2 is SQIVND (reference sequence). This CDR3 is 14 amino acids long. Germline trimming cut 10 bases from V and 3 bases from J; bases unmatched to any gene: 6. The CDR3 reads CATGTGAINQPQHF. CDR3 DNA: TGTGCCACCGGGACAGGGGCGATCAATCAGCCCCAGCATTTT.

This clone has a handful of counts. This rearrangement joins TRBV5-4 to TRBJ1-6; the D gene is possibly TRBD1 (6 bases). V shed 4 bases and J shed 14 bases, with 19 bases lying between them. Germline CDR1 reads SGHNT; CDR2 reads YYREEE (reference sequence). The CDR3 length is 14 residues. This chain's CDR3 is CASSKQGSLVTLHF. Written as DNA, the CDR3 is TGTGCCAGCAGCAAACAGGGTTCGTTGGTGACCCTCCACTTT.